This T cell receptor beta chain comes out of a study of blood T cell repertoires in COVID-19. Across the study: There were acute and convalescent COVID-19 samples, and they came from the United States, Italy and Spain. PBMCs, B-cell-depleted T cells, or T cells provided the cDNA or gDNA that made up the material.

V was cut by 5 bases and J by 2 bases, with 20 bases left in between. In germline, CDR1 is MNHEY, CDR2 SMNVEV (reference sequence). The CDR3 is 17 residues long. Original processing notes: Reference gene primers were amplified, and this amplification served to estimate nucleated cell counts. Measured with immunoSEQ multiplex PCR; TCRdb has only the in-frame clones, and not every one. V, J and clone size reflect that table, while D and trimming were determined from the DNA. This sample has more than 300,000 clones, with around 91% found just once. Material: peripheral blood. This sequence originates from a young woman who had recovered from COVID-19. This chain links TRBV27 with TRBJ2-3; a weak D match, TRBD1 (6 bases). The CDR3 nucleotides read TGTGCCAGCAGTCTGTCCGGGACACCCGAATTCACAGATACGCAGTATTTT. It is translated as CASSLSGTPEFTDTQYF.